This passage covers 7 T cell receptor beta chains from one sample sequenced in a study of shared clonotypes between healthy human individuals. Sequenced by immunoSEQ multiplex PCR; TCRdb stores in-frame clones only, minus some. The top ten hold about 1.2% of the sample, which has over 1.4 million clones, roughly 96% seen once. Sequencing was carried out using naive CD4+ T cells sorted from blood. Noted subset: CD45RA+ positively selected. Source of these receptors: a man aged 30 to 39 in good health.

V and J are TRBV29-1 and TRBJ1-2; TRBD1 matches at 8 bases. The germline gives CDR1 SQVTM, CDR2 ANQGSEA. This CDR3 has 17 amino acids. The V and J ends lost 5 bases and 2 bases, in that order; junction bases with no gene match: 16. CDR3 residues: CSVTPPLGQAKNYGYTF. CDR3 nucleotide sequence: TGCAGCGTTACGCCACCGTTGGGACAGGCAAAGAACTATGGCTACACCTTC.

The CDR3 DNA reads as TGCGCCAGCAGCCCCCTGTCAGCCCTAGCGGGAGGGGTCGAGCAGTACTTC. It encodes CASSPLSALAGGVEQYF. The genes are TRBV5-1 and TRBJ2-7, with 12 bases aligning to TRBD2. CDR3 size: 17 residues. CDR1 and CDR2 (germline): SGHRS, YFSETQ. V lost 4 bases, J lost 6 bases, and 14 bases stayed unmatched.

This clone was seen only once. The rearrangement joins TRBV7-2 to TRBJ2-7, with 9 bases fitting TRBD2. Germline CDR1 is SGHTA and CDR2 is FQGNSA. CDR3 size: 15 residues. V lost 5 bases, J lost 0 bases, and 5 bases stayed unmatched. This CDR3 reads CASSHSGSVSYEQYF. Written as DNA, the CDR3 is TGTGCCAGCAGCCATAGCGGGAGCGTCTCCTACGAGCAGTACTTC.

The chain joins TRBV19 to TRBJ1-5, with D unclear. There are 14 residues in the CDR3. CDR1 and CDR2 from the germline V gene are LNHDA and SQIVND (reference sequence). Trimming removed 4 bases from V and 0 bases from J, with 7 bases in between. The CDR3 nucleotides read TGTGCCAGTAGTACATCCAATAGCAATCAGCCCCAGCATTTT. The encoded protein is CASSTSNSNQPQHF. The variable domain in full, with the rest retrieved from reference TRBV19 and TRBJ1-5, is DGGITQSPKYLFRKEGQNVTLSCEQNLNHDAMYWYRQDPGQGLRLIYYSQIVNDFQKGDIAEGYSVSREKKESFPLTVTSAQKNPTAFYLCASSTSNSNQPQHFGDGTRLSIL.

This clone has more than one count but fewer than ten. The rearrangement uses TRBV28 and TRBJ2-7; D is ambiguous. Germline values: CDR1 MDHEN, CDR2 SYDVKM. The CDR3 sequence is 14 residues long. V was cut by 4 bases and J by 1 base, with 11 bases left in between. The CDR3 here is CASSSRFGSYEQYF. The CDR3 DNA is TGTGCCAGCAGTTCAAGGTTCGGGTCCTACGAGCAGTACTTC.

This clone appeared a single time. The chain carries TRBV10-3 and TRBJ2-5; D unclear. Germline V CDR1 and CDR2: ENHRY, SYGVKD. The CDR3 extends over 15 amino acids. V lost 4 bases to trimming and J lost 4 bases, with 16 bases between them. CDR3 residues: CAISGKGPQGETQYF. The CDR3 DNA reads TGTGCCATCAGTGGAAAGGGTCCGCAAGGAGAGACCCAGTACTTC.

The V call is TRBV18, the J call TRBJ2-1; TRBD2 might be the D (5 bases). The germline V and J ends were trimmed by 5 bases and 4 bases, with 15 bases remaining between them. The CDR3 has 15 amino acids. Germline V lookup: CDR1 KGHSH, CDR2 LQKENI. CDR3 in DNA: TGTGCCAGCTCAGAGGCGCGGACTTCATACAATGAGCAGTTCTTC. It translates to CASSEARTSYNEQFF.